Shown below are 27 T cell receptor beta chains from a single sample sequenced in a study of cytomegalovirus exposure and HLA in healthy donors. The PCR ran on 60 Vbeta and 13 Jbeta primers. Data came from immunoSEQ multiplex PCR; TCRdb stores just in-frame clones and leaves some out. The sample comprises 100,000 to 150,000 clones, approximately 10% of which are singletons, and 3.5% to 5% rests with the top ten. The specimen was PBMCs. Receptor source: a woman between 18 and 29 years old in good health and CMV-seropositive.

This clone was counted between two and nine times. This chain connects TRBV29-1 to TRBJ1-2; 7 bases are a match to TRBD1. The CDR3 consists of 14 residues. The trim removed 0 bases at V and 5 bases at J, leaving 6 bases unmatched. In germline, CDR1 is SQVTM, CDR2 ANQGSEA. The CDR3 coding sequence is TGCAGCGTTGAAGAGAGGGCAGGGGGTTATGGCTACACCTTC. Protein sequence: CSVEERAGGYGYTF.

As to this clone: One end of the junction varies from germline; a read error may be responsible. The J gene is TRBJ2-2, the V gene TRBV13; 12 nucleotides agree with TRBD2. The CDR3 is 16 residues long. Germline lookup yields CDR1 PRHDT and CDR2 FYEKMQ (reference sequence). The CDR3 sequence is CASSRRTSGNSGELFF. Here the CDR3 DNA reads TGTGCCAGCAGCCGGAGGACTAGCGGGAACTCCGGGGAGCTGTTTTTT.

The rearrangement joins TRBV9 to TRBJ1-2, with D hard to call. The CDR3 is 14 residues long. Germline CDR1 reads SGDLS; CDR2 reads YYNGEE. V lost 0 bases and J lost 8, with 14 bases in between. CDR3 residues: CASSVDPGGIGYTF. The CDR3 nucleotides read TGTGCCAGCAGCGTAGACCCGGGAGGGATCGGCTACACCTTC. Full variable domain (remainder filled in from reference TRBV9 and TRBJ1-2): DSGVTQTPKHLITATGQRVTLRCSPRSGDLSVYWYQQSLDQGLQFLIQYYNGEERAKGNILERFSAQQFPDLHSELNLSSLELGDSALYFCASSVDPGGIGYTFGSGTRLTVV.

J is TRBJ2-2 and V is TRBV9; 14 bases agree with TRBD2. Germline V lookup: CDR1 SGDLS, CDR2 YYNGEE. V lost 3 bases and J lost 4; bases outside the gene matches: 8. The CDR3 length is 18 residues. CDR3: CASSATSGRAVSTGELFF. CDR3 DNA sequence: TGTGCCAGCAGCGCGACTAGCGGGAGGGCCGTGAGCACCGGGGAGCTGTTTTTT.

The rearrangement joins TRBV4-1 to TRBJ1-4, with TRBD1 matching over 7 bases. CDR1 MGHRA and CDR2 YSYEKL come from the germline V gene. This CDR3 has 15 residues. V shed 2 bases, J shed 7 bases, and the junction held 7 bases outside the gene matches. This CDR3 is CASSQQTGLGEKLFF. CDR3 in DNA: TGCGCCAGCAGCCAACAGACAGGGTTGGGTGAAAAACTGTTTTTT.

This clone was found a few times. The gene calls are TRBV6-6 and TRBJ2-5; D perhaps matches TRBD1 (5 bases). The DNA end lines up better with TRBJ2-7; the J call may be wrong. CDR3 size: 12 residues. Germline V gives CDR1 MNHNY, CDR2 SVGAGI (reference sequence). In DNA form, the CDR3 reads TGTGCCAGCACCGACAGAGAAAGCGAGCAGTACTTC. This encodes CASTDRESEQYF.

The chain carries TRBV6-1 and TRBJ2-3; 10 bases agree with TRBD2. V lost 4 bases and J lost 2; bases outside the gene matches: 12. This CDR3 has 18 amino acids. The germline V gene encodes CDR1 MNHNS and CDR2 SASEGT. CDR3 in amino acids: CASSASGSRLRTTDTQYF. The CDR3, as DNA: TGTGCCAGCAGTGCTAGCGGGAGTAGGTTGCGTACCACAGATACGCAGTATTTT.

This clone was seen more than once but under ten times. The genes are TRBV15 and TRBJ2-1; 8 bases fit TRBD1. The CDR3 contains 17 residues. Looked up from germline, CDR1 is LNHNV and CDR2 is YYDKDF (reference sequence). Germline trimming cut 5 bases from V and 2 bases from J; bases unmatched to any gene: 11. The CDR3 coding sequence is TGTGCCACCAGCGACGGCGTAGGACAGGGCCCCTACAATGAGCAGTTCTTC. It is translated as CATSDGVGQGPYNEQFF. The full variable domain, its missing parts supplied by reference TRBV15 and TRBJ2-1, is DAMVIQNPRYQVTQFGKPVTLSCSQTLNHNVMYWYQQKSSQAPKLLFHYYDKDFNNEADTPDNFQSRRPNTSFCFLDIRSPGLGDTAMYLCATSDGVGQGPYNEQFFGPGTRLTVL.

This clone was observed a handful of times. This chain joins TRBV2 and TRBJ2-1; D perhaps matches TRBD1 (5 bases). V was shortened by 6 bases and J by 7 bases, with 16 bases between the two germline ends. Germline CDR1 is SNHLY and CDR2 is FYNNEI. This CDR3 has 14 residues. DNA of the CDR3: TGTGCCAGCAGCACAGGACGGGCTACTAATGAGCAGTTCTTC. Translating it yields CASSTGRATNEQFF.

There are a few counts of this clone. This sequence joins TRBV6-1 and TRBJ2-3; 8 nucleotides line up with TRBD1. Per germline, CDR1 MNHNS and CDR2 SASEGT. V shed 3 bases, J shed 2 bases, and the junction held 10 bases outside the gene matches. The CDR3 runs to 17 residues. The CDR3 is CASSDSVGTGFTDTQYF. The CDR3, as DNA: TGTGCCAGCAGTGATTCTGTAGGGACAGGTTTCACAGATACGCAGTATTTT.

This clone has more than one count but fewer than ten. This rearrangement joins TRBV7-6 to TRBJ2-3; 8 bases match TRBD2. The CDR3 loop spans 13 amino acids. In germline, CDR1 is SGHVS, CDR2 FNYEAQ. V lost 7 bases, J lost 5 bases, and 5 bases stayed unmatched. The CDR3 bases are TGTGCCAGCACGCTTCTAGCGGGAGATACGCAGTATTTT. Translating gives CASTLLAGDTQYF. Full variable domain (missing parts from reference TRBV7-6 and TRBJ2-3): GAGVSQSPRYKVTKRGQDVALRCDPISGHVSLYWYRQALGQGPEFLTYFNYEAQQDKSGLPNDRFSAERPEGSISTLTIQRTEQRDSAMYRCASTLLAGDTQYFGPGTRLTVL.

The chain recombines TRBV7-9 with TRBJ2-7; 7 bases are shared with TRBD2. The CDR3 has 15 amino acids. Germline V CDR1 and CDR2: SEHNR, FQNEAQ (reference sequence). V lost 0 bases to trimming and J lost 4 bases; unmatched junction nucleotides: 6. CDR3 in amino acids: CASSLATAGAYEQYF. Here the CDR3 DNA reads TGTGCCAGCAGCTTAGCGACGGCGGGAGCTTACGAGCAGTACTTC.

V gene TRBV9 combines with J gene TRBJ2-2, with D perhaps matching TRBD2 (5 bases). Germline lookup yields CDR1 SGDLS and CDR2 YYNGEE. The CDR3 runs 17 residues. The V and J ends lost 1 base and 0 bases respectively, with 13 bases between them. CDR3 DNA: TGTGCCAGCAGCGTAAGTCAGCGGCGACCGAACACCGGGGAGCTGTTTTTT. Amino acids: CASSVSQRRPNTGELFF.

V usage is TRBV7-2 and J usage is TRBJ1-1; tentative D call: TRBD1 (5 bases). Deletions cut 5 bases from V and 0 bases from J, with 16 bases between. CDR1 and CDR2 (germline): SGHTA, FQGNSA. The CDR3 contains 16 residues. The CDR3 DNA is TGTGCCAGCAGCCGCCGACGGACAATCATGAACACTGAAGCTTTCTTT. This translates into CASSRRRTIMNTEAFF.

There are a few counts of this clone. The J gene is TRBJ2-2, the V gene TRBV5-6; D may be TRBD1 (5 bases). CDR1 and CDR2 (germline): SGHDT, YYEEEE. The V end was cut by 4 bases, the J end by 7 bases, with 14 bases between. This CDR3 comprises 14 residues. Here the CDR3 DNA reads TGTGCCAGCAGCCGGGCCCCCCAGGGCGGGGAGCTGTTTTTT. Translated: CASSRAPQGGELFF. The full variable domain, completed using reference TRBV5-6 and TRBJ2-2, is DAGVTQSPTHLIKTRGQQVTLRCSPKSGHDTVSWYQQALGQGPQFIFQYYEEEERQRGNFPDRFSGHQFPNYSSELNVNALLLGDSALYLCASSRAPQGGELFFGEGSRLTVL.

This clone has only a few counts. The chain employs TRBV27 and TRBJ2-1, with D maybe TRBD2 (5 bases). Trimming cost V 7 bases and J 4 bases, with 17 bases left between them. CDR1 is MNHEY, CDR2 SMNVEV, per germline (reference sequence). There are 15 residues in the CDR3. CDR3 in DNA: TGTGCCAGCACCAACGGGCAGTCGGGGTACAATGAGCAGTTCTTC. It yields the protein CASTNGQSGYNEQFF.

The sample holds a few counts of this clone. The chain carries TRBV6-6 and TRBJ2-7; 15 bases map to TRBD2. In germline, CDR1 is MNHNY, CDR2 SVGAGI (reference sequence). V lost 7 bases to trimming and J lost 3 bases; unmatched junction nucleotides: 7. The CDR3 is made up of 16 amino acids. This CDR3 reads CASTRGLAGGDYEQYF. The CDR3 DNA sequence: TGTGCCAGCACCCGAGGACTAGCGGGAGGGGACTACGAGCAGTACTTC.

The chain recombines TRBV18 with TRBJ2-7; D remains ambiguous. Trimming stripped 6 bases from V and 2 bases from J, with 11 bases between. CDR1 and CDR2 from the germline V gene are KGHSH and LQKENI. The CDR3 contains 13 residues. CDR3 protein: CASSNGNTYEQYF. CDR3 sequence (DNA): TGTGCCAGCTCTAATGGTAACACCTACGAGCAGTACTTC.

This clone was seen a handful of times. This CDR3 is CASSRQDLLYNEQFF. The CDR3 DNA reads TGTGCCAGCAGCCGACAGGACCTTCTCTACAATGAGCAGTTCTTC. V is TRBV5-4 and J is TRBJ2-1; TRBD1 is a possible D gene (6 bases). V lost 4 bases to trimming and J lost 3 bases, with 14 bases between them. The CDR3 sequence is 15 residues long. Germline CDR1 and CDR2: SGHNT and YYREEE (reference sequence).

The rearrangement joins TRBV27 to TRBJ1-2, with 7 positions matching TRBD1. The germline V gene has CDR1 MNHEY and CDR2 SMNVEV (reference sequence). This CDR3 contains 14 residues. With 2 bases clipped from V and 2 bases from J, the junction kept 2 bases outside the gene matches. The DNA for the CDR3 is TGTGCCAGCAGTTTAAGGGGGCTGAACTATGGCTACACCTTC. Translated, it gives CASSLRGLNYGYTF.

The chain couples TRBV25-1 to TRBJ1-1; tentatively, D is TRBD1 (6 bases). The CDR3 runs to 12 residues. Trimming took off 6 bases at V and 4 bases at J, with 9 bases between the two ends. In germline, CDR1 is MGHDK, CDR2 SYGVNS. The CDR3, as DNA: TGTGCCAGCAGGGACAGCTTCACTGAAGCTTTCTTT. It specifies CASRDSFTEAFF.

A few counts support this clone. The chain has TRBV30 and TRBJ1-1, with a tentative D call TRBD1 (6 bases). This CDR3 contains 12 residues. CDR1 is GTSNPN and CDR2 is SVGIG in the germline V gene (reference sequence). V gave up 0 bases and J gave up 8 bases, with 10 bases separating them. CDR3 loop: CAWSVGGREAFF. CDR3 bases: TGTGCCTGGAGTGTAGGGGGAAGAGAAGCTTTCTTT.

The chain combines TRBV9 with TRBJ1-2; perhaps TRBD1 as D (5 bases). This CDR3 comprises 14 residues. Germline assignment: CDR1 SGDLS and CDR2 YYNGEE. Trimming removed 2 bases from V and 6 bases from J, with 14 bases in between. CDR3 protein: CASSVVDNQHGYTF. The CDR3 nucleotides read TGTGCCAGCAGCGTCGTGGACAATCAGCATGGCTACACCTTC.

The chain is built from TRBV13 and TRBJ2-7, with 11 bases identical to TRBD2. The J segment lost 9 bases and the V segment lost 0 bases, leaving 7 bases of the junction unmatched. In germline, CDR1 is PRHDT, CDR2 FYEKMQ (reference sequence). CDR3 size: 15 residues. The CDR3 DNA sequence: TGTGCCAGCAGCTTAGGGTCGGGGCTAGCGGGAGGGCAGTACTTC. This sequence encodes CASSLGSGLAGGQYF. The variable domain in full, with the rest retrieved from reference TRBV13 and TRBJ2-7, is AAGVIQSPRHLIKEKRETATLKCYPIPRHDTVYWYQQGPGQDPQFLISFYEKMQSDKGSIPDRFSAQQFSDYHSELNMSSLELGDSALYFCASSLGSGLAGGQYFGPGTRLTVT.

This clone came up a few times. This chain joins TRBV6-5 and TRBJ2-7, with 7 bases fitting TRBD2. With V trimmed by 5 bases and J by 4 bases, 5 bases remained unmatched. Per germline, CDR1 MNHEY and CDR2 SVGAGI. This CDR3 contains 13 residues. CDR3 residues: CASSKNGGYEQYF. For the CDR3, the DNA is TGTGCCAGCAGTAAAAACGGGGGGTACGAGCAGTACTTC.

This clone was found a few times. The chain couples TRBV7-9 to TRBJ2-1, with a tentative D call TRBD1 (6 bases). The V gene lost 2 bases and the J gene lost 6 bases, with 20 bases spanning the gap. The CDR3 has 17 amino acids. Germline V CDR1 and CDR2: SEHNR, FQNEAQ (reference sequence). Written as DNA, the CDR3 is TGTGCCAGCAGCTTACCCAAAGAGGGGGACCTTTCCAATGAGCAGTTCTTC. It codes for CASSLPKEGDLSNEQFF. The whole variable domain, filled in from reference TRBV7-9 and TRBJ2-1, reads DTGVSQNPRHKITKRGQNVTFRCDPISEHNRLYWYRQTLGQGPEFLTYFQNEAQLEKSRLLSDRFSAERPKGSFSTLEIQRTEQGDSAMYLCASSLPKEGDLSNEQFFGPGTRLTVL.

The gene calls are TRBV6-4 and TRBJ1-5; the D gene is possibly TRBD1 (5 bases). The CDR3 is 14 amino acids. The V gene lost 4 bases and the J gene lost 0 bases, with 7 bases spanning the gap. Germline V gene data show CDR1 as MRHNA and CDR2 as SNTAGT. CDR3 in amino acids: CASSGGDSNQPQHF. The CDR3 DNA reads TGTGCCAGCAGTGGGGGGGATAGCAATCAGCCCCAGCATTTT.